The clone carrying this T cell receptor (beta chain) was detected ten times or more. Its specificity is not known. This specimen comes from a study of cytomegalovirus exposure and HLA in healthy donors. The J segment lost 0 bases and the V segment lost 5 bases, leaving 13 bases of the junction unmatched. The CDR3 contains 18 residues. The germline V gene has CDR1 LNHDA and CDR2 SQIVND (reference sequence). Study-wide results and caveats: Later on, a genetic analysis was performed. It linked a missense variant in DCLRE1C with V- and J-gene trimming of TCR beta. Donors belonging to an Asian-associated ancestry cluster reportedly showed fewer N-insertions in productive TCRs than the approximately 700-donor mean, according to what a later analysis found. By a later analysis, the bulk of CMV-associated TCR beta chains appeared HLA-restricted. As was reported, the classifier diagnosed cytomegalovirus status with high specificity and sensitivity.

Primers: 60 Vbeta forward and 13 Jbeta reverse. Sequencing used immunoSEQ multiplex PCR; TCRdb keeps in-frame clones, though not all of them. The data show under 200,000 clones, 65% to 90% seen once. This clonotype was obtained from a man aged 45-65 years in good health and CMV-seropositive. Material: PBMCs. The V and J genes are TRBV19 and TRBJ1-5; 7 bases agree with TRBD1. The CDR3 protein is CASSLRDSRIYSNQPQHF. In DNA form, the CDR3 reads TGTGCCAGTAGTCTCCGGGACAGCCGAATCTATAGCAATCAGCCCCAGCATTTT.